This T cell receptor (beta chain) was sequenced during a study of response to subunit inactivated influenza vaccine. Regarding the study as a whole: T cells newly recruited by each seasonal influenza vaccination are few, the authors suggested.

V lost 6 bases and J 4 bases, leaving 15 bases between the germline ends. This CDR3 comprises 15 residues. CDR1 and CDR2 from the germline V gene are MGHRA and YSYEKL. This clonotype has at least ten counts. Its cognate antigen is unknown. Each CDR3 protein gets one entry after TCRdb re-called the RT-PCR reads with MiXCR. The table lists over 150,000 distinct CDR3 sequences, approximately 11% of them singletons. Here the sequenced sample was non-naive T cells sorted from PBMCs, taken 40 to 50 days after vaccination. This receptor was taken from a man aged 50-60 years who received an inactivated influenza vaccine. This sequence joins TRBV4-1 and TRBJ2-2; no reliable D call. Written as DNA, the CDR3 is TGCGCCAGCAGTCTTGGCTCGGTCCTCACCGGGGAGCTGTTTTTT. Translated, it gives CASSLGSVLTGELFF.